This TCR beta chain was retrieved from a study of identical twins' blood T cells. The CDR3 contains 14 residues. The V and J ends lost 1 base and 4 bases respectively, with 12 bases between them. In germline, CDR1 is SGHRS, CDR2 YFSETQ. TCRdb called the 5' RACE reads again in MiXCR, with one record for every CDR3 protein. This sample has around 380,000 distinct CDR3 sequences, with about 28% found just once. Sample: PBMCs. The TCR originated in a woman aged 18-50 years in good health. The chain employs TRBV5-1 and TRBJ2-7; D is uncertain. In nucleotides, the CDR3 is TGCGCCAGCAGCTTGAATGCGGCTTTATACGAGCAGTACTTC. This sequence encodes CASSLNAALYEQYF.